This T cell receptor (beta chain) was recorded in a study of CD8 T cells in ankylosing spondylitis. The V and J ends lost 2 bases and 5 bases, in that order; junction bases with no gene match: 1. The CDR3 runs 14 residues. A single record per CDR3 protein comes from TCRdb applying MiXCR to the 5' RACE reads. The table includes approximately 100,000 distinct CDR3 sequences, over 6.5% detected once. In this sample, this clonotype turned up many times. The sample was blood, either unsorted or a sorted T cell fraction (not recorded which). J is TRBJ2-4 and V is TRBV12-3 or TRBV12-4; 9 positions match TRBD2. This receptor was identified in a male donor with ankylosing spondylitis or in good health (not recorded which). The CDR3 sequence is CASSLRLAENIQYF. DNA for the CDR3: TGTGCCAGCAGTTTAAGACTAGCGGAAAACATTCAGTACTTC.